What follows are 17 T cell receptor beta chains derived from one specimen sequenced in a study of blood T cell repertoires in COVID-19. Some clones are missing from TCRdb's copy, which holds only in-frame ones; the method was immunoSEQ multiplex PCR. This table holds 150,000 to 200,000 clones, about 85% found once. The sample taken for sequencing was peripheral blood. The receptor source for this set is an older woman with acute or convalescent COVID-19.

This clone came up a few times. Here the CDR3 DNA reads TGCGCCAGCAGTCAATCGTCAGGGGGCGATTCACCCCTCCACTTT. As protein: CASSQSSGGDSPLHF. The J gene is TRBJ1-6, the V gene TRBV23-1; 8 bases map to TRBD1. TRBV23-1 is treated as an ORF (open reading frame) with a function not yet certain. There are 15 residues in the CDR3. With V trimmed by 0 bases and J by 8 bases, 3 bases remained unmatched.

In DNA form, the CDR3 reads TGTGCCAGCAGTGGCCGGGACAGGGGCCGAGGTGGCTACACCTTC. Translating gives CASSGRDRGRGGYTF. V is TRBV2 and J is TRBJ1-2, with 10 bases identical to TRBD1. Germline CDR1 is SNHLY and CDR2 is FYNNEI. The trim removed 4 bases at V and 7 bases at J, leaving 9 bases unmatched. The CDR3 is made up of 15 amino acids.

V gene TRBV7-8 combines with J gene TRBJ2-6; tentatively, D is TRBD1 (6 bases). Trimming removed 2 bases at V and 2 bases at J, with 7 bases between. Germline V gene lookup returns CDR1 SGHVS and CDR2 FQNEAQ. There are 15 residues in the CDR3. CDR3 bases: TGTGCCAGCAGCTTATGGGGGCCTGGGGCCAACGTCCTGACTTTC. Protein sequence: CASSLWGPGANVLTF.

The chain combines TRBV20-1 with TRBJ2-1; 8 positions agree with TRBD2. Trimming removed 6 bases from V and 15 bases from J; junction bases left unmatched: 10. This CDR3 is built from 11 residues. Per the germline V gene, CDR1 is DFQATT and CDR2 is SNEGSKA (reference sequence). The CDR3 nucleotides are TGCAGTGCCAACAATGCGGGGGGTAGGTTCTTC. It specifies CSANNAGGRFF.

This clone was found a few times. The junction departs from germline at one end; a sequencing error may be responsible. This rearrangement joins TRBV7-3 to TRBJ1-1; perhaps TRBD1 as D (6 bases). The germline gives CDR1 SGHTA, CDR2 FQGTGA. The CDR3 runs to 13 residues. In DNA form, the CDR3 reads TGTGCCAGCAGCTTAATGGCGGGGGCTGATGCTTTCTTT. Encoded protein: CASSLMAGADAFF. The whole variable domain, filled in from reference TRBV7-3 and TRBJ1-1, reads GAGVSQTPSNKVTEKGKYVELRCDPISGHTALYWYRQSLGQGPEFLIYFQGTGAADDSGLPNDRFFAVRPEGSVSTLKIQRTERGDSAVYLCASSLMAGADAFFGQGTRLTVV.

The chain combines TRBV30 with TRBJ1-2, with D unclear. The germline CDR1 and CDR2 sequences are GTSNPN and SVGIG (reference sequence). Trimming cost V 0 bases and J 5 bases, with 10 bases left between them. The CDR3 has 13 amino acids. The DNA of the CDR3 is TGTGCCTGGAGTGTACTGGGCAGATATGGCTACACCTTC. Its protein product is CAWSVLGRYGYTF.

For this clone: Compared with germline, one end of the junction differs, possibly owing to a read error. CDR3 in DNA: TGTGCTAGCAGTTCCATGACAGGGTACCAAGAGACCCAGTACTTC. Amino acids: CASSSMTGYQETQYF. J is TRBJ2-5 and V is TRBV7-7; 7 bases are shared with TRBD1. The CDR3 length is 15 residues. CDR1 and CDR2 (germline): SSHAT, FNYEAQ (reference sequence).

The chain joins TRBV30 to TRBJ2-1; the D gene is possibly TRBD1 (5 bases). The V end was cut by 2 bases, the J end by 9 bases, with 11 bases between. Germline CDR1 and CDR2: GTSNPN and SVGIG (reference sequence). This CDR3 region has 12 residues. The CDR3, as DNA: TGTGCCTGGAGTCGGTTAGGGGTTGAGCAGTTCTTC. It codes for CAWSRLGVEQFF.

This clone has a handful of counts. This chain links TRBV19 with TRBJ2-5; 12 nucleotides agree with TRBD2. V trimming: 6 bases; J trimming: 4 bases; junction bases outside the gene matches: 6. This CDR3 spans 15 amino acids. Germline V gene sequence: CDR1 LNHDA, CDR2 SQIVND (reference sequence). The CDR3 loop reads CASRKLAGGGETQYF. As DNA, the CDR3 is TGTGCCAGTAGAAAACTAGCGGGAGGTGGAGAGACCCAGTACTTC.

The CDR3 loop reads CASSLSGGVWEQFF. The CDR3 DNA reads as TGTGCCAGCAGCTTGAGCGGAGGGGTGTGGGAGCAGTTCTTC. The rearrangement uses TRBV7-9 and TRBJ2-1, with a weak D call TRBD2 (6 bases). Germline loops: CDR1 SEHNR, CDR2 FQNEAQ (reference sequence). The CDR3 length is 14 residues. V gave up 3 bases and J gave up 10 bases, with 16 bases separating them.

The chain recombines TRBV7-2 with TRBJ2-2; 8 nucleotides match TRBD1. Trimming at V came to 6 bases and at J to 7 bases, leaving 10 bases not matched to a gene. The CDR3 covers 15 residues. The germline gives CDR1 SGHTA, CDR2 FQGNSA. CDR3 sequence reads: CASSFDRGTGGELFF. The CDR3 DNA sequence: TGTGCCAGCAGTTTCGACAGGGGTACGGGCGGGGAGCTGTTTTTT.

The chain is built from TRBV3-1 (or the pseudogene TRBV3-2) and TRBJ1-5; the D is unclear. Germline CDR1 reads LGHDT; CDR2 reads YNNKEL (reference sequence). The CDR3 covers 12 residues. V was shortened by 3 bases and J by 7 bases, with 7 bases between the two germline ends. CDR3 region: CASSHGPQPQHF. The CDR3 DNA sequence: TGTGCCAGCAGCCACGGTCCCCAGCCCCAGCATTTT.

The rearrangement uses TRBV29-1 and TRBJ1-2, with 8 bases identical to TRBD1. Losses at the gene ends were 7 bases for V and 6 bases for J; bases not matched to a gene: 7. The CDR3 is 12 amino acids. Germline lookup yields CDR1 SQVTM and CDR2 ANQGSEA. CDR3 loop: CSGTTGDHGYTF. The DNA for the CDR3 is TGCAGCGGAACGACAGGGGACCATGGCTACACCTTC.

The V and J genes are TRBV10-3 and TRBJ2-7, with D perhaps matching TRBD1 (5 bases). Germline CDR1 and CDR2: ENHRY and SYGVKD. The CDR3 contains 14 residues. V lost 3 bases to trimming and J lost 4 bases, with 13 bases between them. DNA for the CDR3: TGTGCCATCAGTGAACTTAGGGGCCGGTACGAGCAGTACTTC. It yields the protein CAISELRGRYEQYF.

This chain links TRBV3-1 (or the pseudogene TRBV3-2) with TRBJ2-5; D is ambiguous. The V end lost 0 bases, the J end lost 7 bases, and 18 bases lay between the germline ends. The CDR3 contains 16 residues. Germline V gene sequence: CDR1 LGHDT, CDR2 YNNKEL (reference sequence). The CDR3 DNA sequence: TGTGCCAGCAGCCAAGAAACGGGTAGGCCCCATGGGACCCAGTACTTC. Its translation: CASSQETGRPHGTQYF.

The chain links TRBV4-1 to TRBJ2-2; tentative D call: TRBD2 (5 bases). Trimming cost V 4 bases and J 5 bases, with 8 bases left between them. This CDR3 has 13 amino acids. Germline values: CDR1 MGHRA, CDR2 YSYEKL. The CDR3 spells CASSLRGTGELFF. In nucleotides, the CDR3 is TGCGCCAGCAGCCTCCGAGGGACCGGGGAGCTGTTTTTT.

CDR3 nucleotides: TGCAGCGTCGACAGGGGACACGAGCAGTACTTC. Encoded protein: CSVDRGHEQYF. This chain links TRBV29-1 with TRBJ2-7; 8 bases align to TRBD1. The junction had 3 bases not matched to a gene; V was cut back by 6 bases and J by 5 bases. Germline V gene data show CDR1 as SQVTM and CDR2 as ANQGSEA. CDR3 length: 11 residues.